This TCR beta chain originates from a study of blood T cell repertoires in COVID-19. The CDR3 length is 13 residues. The germline gives CDR1 SNHLY, CDR2 FYNNEI. V shed 4 bases and J shed 2 bases, with 7 bases lying between them. Libraries were prepared by immunoSEQ multiplex PCR; TCRdb keeps only in-frame clonotypes and omits some of them. The table records fewer than 350,000 clones, 70% to 90% of them present only once. The chain combines TRBV2 with TRBJ2-3; D is ambiguous. The source material was PBMCs or T cells enriched from blood (not recorded which). This receptor was identified in a man under 40 who had recovered from COVID-19. The CDR3 reads CASSAELTDTQYF. CDR3 DNA sequence: TGTGCCAGCAGTGCCGAACTCACAGATACGCAGTATTTT.